These 29 T cell receptor beta chains came from one sample sequenced in a study of T cells after yellow fever vaccination. Via MiXCR, TCRdb re-called the 5' RACE reads, giving one row per CDR3 protein. The repertoire holds around 320,000 distinct CDR3 sequences, with 8.7% as singletons. This specimen consisted of CD4+ T cells sorted from PBMCs, obtained 5 days after the yellow fever booster vaccination. The source of these receptors is a man aged 18 to 30 who received the YFV17D yellow fever vaccine.

The V call is TRBV10-2, the J call TRBJ1-4; D not certain. CDR3 size: 14 residues. In germline, CDR1 is WSHSY, CDR2 SAAADI. Trimming removed 3 bases at V and 8 bases at J, with 13 bases between. The CDR3 region has the DNA TGCGCCAGCAGTGAAGGATCGGCGGGGGAAAAACTGTTTTTT. Translated, it gives CASSEGSAGEKLFF.

CDR3 residues: CASSYGPDTQYF. Written as DNA, the CDR3 is TGTGCCAGCAGTTATGGGCCCGATACGCAGTATTTT. The chain links TRBV6-2 or TRBV6-3 to TRBJ2-3; D is unresolved. The CDR3 length is 12 residues. V shed 3 bases and J shed 6 bases, with 7 bases lying between them. CDR1 is MNHEY, CDR2 SVGEGT, per germline.

This chain joins TRBV4-1 and TRBJ1-2; unclear D gene. Germline-derived CDR1 and CDR2 are MGHRA and YSYEKL. V was cut by 0 bases and J by 3 bases, with 2 bases left in between. This CDR3 spans 12 amino acids. The CDR3 spells CASSQDYYGYTF. The CDR3 nucleotides read TGCGCCAGCAGCCAAGACTACTATGGCTACACCTTC.

The sample holds a few counts of this clonotype. The V gene is TRBV5-1, the J gene TRBJ2-2; D is ambiguous. Germline CDR1 is SGHRS and CDR2 is YFSETQ. The CDR3 sequence is 14 residues long. V was trimmed by 0 bases and J by 5 bases, leaving 8 bases between them. Here the CDR3 DNA reads TGCGCCAGCAGCTTGGCCTTAGGAACCGGGGAGCTGTTTTTT. Translation gives CASSLALGTGELFF.

This clonotype was seen only a few times. This sequence joins TRBV29-1 and TRBJ2-3; D gene uncertain. The CDR3 extends over 10 amino acids. V shed 8 bases and J shed 2 bases, with 5 bases lying between them. Germline CDR1 and CDR2: SQVTM and ANQGSEA. The CDR3 here is CSSHTDTQYF. For the CDR3, the DNA is TGCAGCTCCCACACAGATACGCAGTATTTT.

In this sample, this clonotype turned up a few times. This rearrangement joins TRBV28 to TRBJ2-6; no reliable D call. The CDR3 is 16 amino acids. The V gene's germline CDR1 is MDHEN and CDR2 SYDVKM. The V gene lost 6 bases and the J gene lost 0 bases, with 12 bases spanning the gap. CDR3 amino acids: CASSPSGYSGANVLTF. The CDR3 DNA reads TGTGCCAGCAGCCCCTCCGGGTACTCTGGGGCCAACGTCCTGACTTTC. Full variable domain (rest looked up from reference TRBV28 and TRBJ2-6): DVKVTQSSRYLVKRTGEKVFLECVQDMDHENMFWYRQDPGLGLRLIYFSYDVKMKEKGDIPEGYSVSREKKERFSLILESASTNQTSMYLCASSPSGYSGANVLTFGAGSRLTVL.

The chain links TRBV6-5 to TRBJ2-2; no reliable D call. V lost 10 bases and J lost 1, with 10 bases in between. CDR3 size: 13 residues. Germline CDR1 reads MNHEY; CDR2 reads SVGAGI. The CDR3 is CAIGDLNTGELFF. In nucleotides, the CDR3 is TGTGCCATTGGGGATCTGAACACCGGGGAGCTGTTTTTT.

This clonotype was detected only a few times. The rearrangement uses TRBV27 and TRBJ2-5; no clear D gene. V lost 4 bases and J 2 bases, leaving 5 bases between the germline ends. Germline V CDR1 and CDR2: MNHEY, SMNVEV (reference sequence). There are 12 residues in the CDR3. The CDR3 sequence: CASSSAQETQYF. For the CDR3, the DNA is TGTGCCAGCAGTTCCGCTCAAGAGACCCAGTACTTC.

This clonotype was seen more than once but under ten times. This chain connects TRBV4-3 to TRBJ1-2; D is uncertain. CDR1 is LGHNA, CDR2 YSLEER, per germline. This CDR3 has 15 residues. The V end lost 0 bases, the J end lost 8 bases, and 16 bases lay between the germline ends. DNA of the CDR3: TGCGCCAGCAGCCAAGAGCGGACCGCACGGGTCGGCTACACCTTC. Encoded protein: CASSQERTARVGYTF.

The count of this clonotype is one. The V gene is TRBV5-4, the J gene TRBJ2-5, with no clear D. Germline-derived CDR1 and CDR2 are SGHNT and YYREEE (reference sequence). V was cut by 4 bases and J by 0 bases, with 10 bases left in between. The CDR3 runs to 14 residues. The CDR3 DNA sequence: TGTGCCAGCAGCCACACACCGTACCAAGAGACCCAGTACTTC. This translates into CASSHTPYQETQYF.

This chain links TRBV4-3 with TRBJ2-6; tentatively, D is TRBD2 (5 bases). The CDR3 consists of 17 residues. Germline V gives CDR1 LGHNA, CDR2 YSLEER. Trimming took off 0 bases at V and 2 bases at J, with 11 bases between the two ends. This CDR3 is CASSQDGLTTGANVLTF. CDR3 in DNA: TGCGCCAGCAGCCAAGACGGACTGACCACTGGGGCCAACGTCCTGACTTTC.

This chain joins TRBV5-1 and TRBJ2-3, with TRBD1 identical over 7 bases. Losses at the gene ends were 0 bases for V and 4 bases for J; bases not matched to a gene: 8. The length of the CDR3 is 16 residues. Per germline, CDR1 SGHRS and CDR2 YFSETQ. CDR3 DNA: TGCGCCAGCAGCTTGGGACAGGGCGGGTCGGCAGATACGCAGTATTTT. Translated, it gives CASSLGQGGSADTQYF.

This clonotype appeared a few times. V and J are TRBV29-1 and TRBJ1-2, with 7 bases lining up with TRBD1. Trimming removed 7 bases from V and 4 bases from J; junction bases left unmatched: 6. From germline, CDR1 is SQVTM and CDR2 ANQGSEA. CDR3 length equals 12 residues. The CDR3 DNA reads TGCAGCGAAGCCGGACAGGTCTATGGCTACACCTTC. It codes for CSEAGQVYGYTF. The variable domain in full, completed from reference TRBV29-1 and TRBJ1-2, reads SAVISQKPSRDICQRGTSLTIQCQVDSQVTMMFWYRQQPGQSLTLIATANQGSEATYESGFVIDKFPISRPNLTFSTLTVSNMSPEDSSIYLCSEAGQVYGYTFGSGTRLTVV.

The rearrangement joins TRBV28 to TRBJ1-2, with a possible D match to TRBD1 (5 bases). V gave up 0 bases and J gave up 8 bases, with 10 bases separating them. This CDR3 has 13 residues. Germline-derived CDR1 and CDR2 are MDHEN and SYDVKM. In DNA form, the CDR3 reads TGTGCCAGCAGTTTATGGGGGCAAATGGGCTACACCTTC. Residues: CASSLWGQMGYTF.

The rearrangement uses TRBV19 and TRBJ2-2; a weak D match, TRBD1 (5 bases). V lost 3 bases, J lost 0 bases, and 8 bases lay in between. The CDR3 has 15 residues. Germline loops: CDR1 LNHDA, CDR2 SQIVND (reference sequence). In nucleotides, the CDR3 is TGTGCCAGTAGTATTGGGGCCACGAACACCGGGGAGCTGTTTTTT. It specifies CASSIGATNTGELFF.

This clonotype was counted between two and nine times. This chain connects TRBV5-1 to TRBJ1-1; D is possibly TRBD1 (6 bases). The germline V and J ends were trimmed by 4 bases and 5 bases, with 18 bases remaining between them. The CDR3 sequence is 15 residues long. CDR1 is SGHRS, CDR2 YFSETQ, per germline. CDR3 sequence reads: CASSREGQGRTEAFF. The DNA of the CDR3 is TGCGCCAGCAGCCGGGAGGGGCAGGGGAGGACTGAAGCTTTCTTT.

This clonotype was detected ten times or more. This sequence joins TRBV28 and TRBJ1-2; tentative D call: TRBD1 (6 bases). CDR1 MDHEN and CDR2 SYDVKM come from the germline V gene. The CDR3 length is 14 residues. V lost 10 bases, J lost 2 bases, and 17 bases lay in between. CDR3: CAIHRTTGNYGYTF. CDR3 DNA: TGTGCCATTCACCGTACTACAGGGAACTATGGCTACACCTTC.

The rearrangement links TRBV7-6 to TRBJ2-3; TRBD2 agrees at 8 bases. Germline trimming cut 1 base from V and 4 bases from J; bases unmatched to any gene: 4. CDR3 length equals 15 residues. Germline assignment: CDR1 SGHVS and CDR2 FNYEAQ. The CDR3 DNA follows: TGTGCCAGCAGCTTAGTGGGTAGCGGGGCAGATACGCAGTATTTT. This encodes CASSLVGSGADTQYF.

J is TRBJ1-4 and V is TRBV7-2; a weak D match, TRBD1 (5 bases). V lost 10 bases to trimming and J lost 5 bases, with 11 bases between them. The germline CDR1 and CDR2 sequences are SGHTA and FQGNSA. The CDR3 runs 12 residues. The CDR3 loop is CATRAGNEKLFF. In DNA, the CDR3 is TGTGCCACCAGAGCAGGGAATGAAAAACTGTTTTTT.

This sequence joins TRBV5-1 and TRBJ1-1, with a possible D match to TRBD1 (6 bases). CDR1 and CDR2 (germline): SGHRS, YFSETQ. The CDR3 covers 15 residues. V was clipped by 0 bases and J by 7 bases, with 16 bases between them. CDR3 sequence (DNA): TGCGCCAGCAGCTTGGCGGCAGGGGTGGTCGGTGAAGCTTTCTTT. Encoded protein: CASSLAAGVVGEAFF.

This clonotype appeared many times. The chain joins TRBV20-1 to TRBJ2-7; TRBD2 aligns across 12 bases. Germline-derived CDR1 and CDR2 are DFQATT and SNEGSKA (reference sequence). There are 14 residues in the CDR3. V lost 3 bases and J lost 6; bases outside the gene matches: 6. In nucleotides, the CDR3 is TGCAGTGCTAGTGGACTAGCGGGGCTTCTCGAGCAGTACTTC. Translated: CSASGLAGLLEQYF.

Here the CDR3 DNA reads TGTGCCAGCAGCCAGAGGGAAGAGACCCAGTACTTC. Its translation: CASSQREETQYF. J is TRBJ2-5 and V is TRBV12-3 or TRBV12-4; TRBD2 is a possible D gene (5 bases). The ends were cut back, 6 bases at V and 3 bases at J, with 8 bases in the middle. The CDR3 is 12 residues long.

The rearrangement uses TRBV6-1 and TRBJ2-7, with D possibly being TRBD1 (6 bases). The germline V gene encodes CDR1 MNHNS and CDR2 SASEGT. The CDR3 is made up of 14 amino acids. The germline V and J ends were trimmed by 8 bases and 1 base, with 15 bases remaining between them. CDR3 nucleotides: TGTGCCAGCCAGTGGGGGCGGAATTCCTACGAGCAGTACTTC. Translation: CASQWGRNSYEQYF.

This clonotype was picked up a small number of times. This sequence joins TRBV11-2 and TRBJ2-7; 10 bases agree with TRBD1. Germline assignment: CDR1 SGHAT and CDR2 FQNNGV. This CDR3 spans 16 amino acids. The V gene end was trimmed by 4 bases and the J gene end by 3 bases; junction bases not matched to a gene: 9. This CDR3 reads CASSYIRDRGIYEQYF. In DNA, the CDR3 is TGTGCCAGCAGCTATATTAGGGACAGGGGAATCTACGAGCAGTACTTC.

The chain links TRBV14 to TRBJ2-2; D remains unclear. CDR1 is SGHDN and CDR2 is FVKESK in the germline V gene. V lost 0 bases to trimming and J lost 5 bases, with 16 bases between them. The CDR3 is 17 residues long. CDR3 in amino acids: CASSQDLPRAVTGELFF. The CDR3 nucleotides are TGTGCCAGCAGCCAAGATCTGCCCCGCGCTGTTACCGGGGAGCTGTTTTTT. The variable domain in full, with the rest retrieved from reference TRBV14 and TRBJ2-2, is EAGVTQFPSHSVIEKGQTVTLRCDPISGHDNLYWYRRVMGKEIKFLLHFVKESKQDESGMPNNRFLAERTGGTYSTLKVQPAELEDSGVYFCASSQDLPRAVTGELFFGEGSRLTVL.

This chain joins TRBV6-2 or TRBV6-3 and TRBJ2-1, with 8 bases fitting TRBD2. CDR1 MNHEY and CDR2 SVGEGT come from the germline V gene. CDR3 size: 13 residues. The V gene end was trimmed by 6 bases and the J gene end by 9 bases; junction bases not matched to a gene: 7. This CDR3 is CASSWGSGVEQFF. The CDR3, as DNA: TGTGCCAGCAGCTGGGGTAGCGGGGTTGAGCAGTTCTTC.

This clonotype was counted at least ten times. The V and J genes are TRBV7-9 and TRBJ2-4, with 9 nucleotides matching TRBD1. CDR3 length equals 14 residues. The germline CDR1 and CDR2 sequences are SEHNR and FQNEAQ (reference sequence). V lost 5 bases to trimming and J lost 6 bases; unmatched junction nucleotides: 5. The CDR3 reads CASSAPGQGNIQYF. CDR3 nucleotide sequence: TGTGCCAGCAGCGCTCCGGGACAGGGAAACATTCAGTACTTC.

This clonotype was detected ten times or more. The chain combines TRBV6-1 with TRBJ2-2; D might be TRBD2 (6 bases). CDR1 and CDR2 from the germline V gene are MNHNS and SASEGT. There are 15 residues in the CDR3. Trimming left V 5 bases short and J 1 base short, with 11 bases between. CDR3 DNA sequence: TGTGCCAGCAGTCCCGGGACTTTGAACACCGGGGAGCTGTTTTTT. This sequence encodes CASSPGTLNTGELFF.

This chain links TRBV10-2 with TRBJ2-5; weak D call: TRBD2 (5 bases). V was shortened by 10 bases and J by 7 bases, with 22 bases between the two germline ends. The CDR3 covers 14 residues. Germline V lookup: CDR1 WSHSY, CDR2 SAAADI. In nucleotides, the CDR3 is TGCGCCACCGGGCGGGCTAGTTATGAAGGGACCCAGTACTTC. It translates to CATGRASYEGTQYF.